A single sample is the source of the 25 T cell receptor beta chains below, sequenced in a study of cytomegalovirus exposure and HLA in healthy donors. A multiplex PCR was run with 60 Vbeta primers and 13 Jbeta primers. The data were produced by immunoSEQ multiplex PCR, yet TCRdb's version contains in-frame clones alone and is incomplete. The sample consists of about 160,000 clones, 60% to 85% of them appearing once. Sequencing was carried out using PBMCs. The receptors derive from a woman between 50 and 59 years old in good health and CMV-seropositive.

CDR3 DNA: TGTGCCATCAGGACAGACCATGATTCACCCCTCCACTTT. Translation gives CAIRTDHDSPLHF. The V and J genes are TRBV10-3 and TRBJ1-6; D is possibly TRBD1 (5 bases). Germline V gives CDR1 ENHRY, CDR2 SYGVKD. Trimming stripped 6 bases from V and 8 bases from J, with 11 bases between. The length of the CDR3 is 13 residues.

The genes are TRBV5-6 and TRBJ2-4; D perhaps matches TRBD2 (5 bases). Trimming shortened V by 2 bases and J by 0 bases, and 9 bases separated the two germline ends. CDR1 is SGHDT, CDR2 YYEEEE, per germline. The CDR3 is made up of 15 amino acids. CDR3: CASSLLVLAKNIQYF. In DNA form, the CDR3 reads TGTGCCAGCAGCTTACTAGTCCTAGCCAAAAACATTCAGTACTTC.

The chain couples TRBV6-4 to TRBJ1-3; D unresolved. CDR1 and CDR2 from the germline V gene are MRHNA and SNTAGT. V was clipped by 2 bases and J by 0 bases, with 14 bases between them. The CDR3 has 17 residues. The CDR3 is CASSDHQRGHSGNTIYF. The CDR3 bases are TGTGCCAGCAGTGACCACCAGCGCGGGCACTCTGGAAACACCATATATTTT.

This clone was counted a few times. This sample includes further DNA sequences coding for the same CDR3. The chain links TRBV5-1 to TRBJ2-5, with 8 bases lining up with TRBD1. The trim removed 0 bases at V and 5 bases at J, leaving 3 bases unmatched. This CDR3 has 14 residues. Germline lookup yields CDR1 SGHRS and CDR2 YFSETQ. DNA for the CDR3: TGCGCCAGCAGCTTGGGCACAGGGGGGGAGACCCAGTACTTC. Translated, it gives CASSLGTGGETQYF. Variable domain in full (rest from reference TRBV5-1 and TRBJ2-5): KAGVTQTPRYLIKTRGQQVTLSCSPISGHRSVSWYQQTPGQGLQFLFEYFSETQRNKGNFPGRFSGRQFSNSRSEMNVSTLELGDSALYLCASSLGTGGETQYFGPGTRLLVL.

This chain joins TRBV5-5 and TRBJ2-5, with D perhaps matching TRBD2 (7 bases). CDR1 is SGHKS, CDR2 YYEKEE, per germline (reference sequence). This CDR3 contains 15 residues. V was cut by 6 bases and J by 0 bases, with 15 bases left in between. CDR3 coding DNA: TGTGCCAGCACCGAGGGAGGGGGATACCAAGAGACCCAGTACTTC. It specifies CASTEGGGYQETQYF.

The rearrangement links TRBV2 to TRBJ2-7; 10 nucleotides line up with TRBD1. V shed 4 bases and J 2 bases; nucleotides not matched to a gene: 8. The CDR3 runs to 16 residues. Germline V gene data show CDR1 as SNHLY and CDR2 as FYNNEI. The CDR3 reads CASSGRGDRGPYEQYF. For the CDR3, the DNA is TGTGCCAGCAGTGGGAGAGGGGACAGGGGCCCCTACGAGCAGTACTTC. Supplemented by reference TRBV2 and TRBJ2-7, the full variable domain reads EPEVTQTPSHQVTQMGQEVILRCVPISNHLYFYWYRQILGQKVEFLVSFYNNEISEKSEIFDDQFSVERPDGSNFTLKIRSTKLEDSAMYFCASSGRGDRGPYEQYFGPGTRLTVT.

The genes are TRBV6-5 and TRBJ1-2; 9 nucleotides line up with TRBD1. Germline V gene lookup returns CDR1 MNHEY and CDR2 SVGAGI. CDR3 length equals 14 residues. The J segment lost 4 bases and the V segment lost 6 bases, leaving 6 bases of the junction unmatched. This CDR3 is CASSSTGGLYGYTF. In nucleotides, the CDR3 is TGTGCCAGCAGCTCAACAGGGGGCCTCTATGGCTACACCTTC.

The CDR3 DNA reads TGTGCCAGCAGTTACACAGCTCAGGGGGACTATGGCTACACCTTC. Protein sequence: CASSYTAQGDYGYTF. The chain couples TRBV6-5 to TRBJ1-2, with 7 nucleotides matching TRBD1. In germline, CDR1 is MNHEY, CDR2 SVGAGI. There are 15 residues in the CDR3. J gave up 3 bases and V 2 bases, and 6 bases lay outside the gene matches.

This chain joins TRBV7-2 and TRBJ2-7; 8 bases match TRBD2. The V gene's germline CDR1 is SGHTA and CDR2 FQGNSA. V lost 3 bases and J lost 4; bases outside the gene matches: 5. There are 14 residues in the CDR3. CDR3 in DNA: TGTGCCAGCAGCTTTTTCGGGGGGGCTTACGAGCAGTACTTC. It specifies CASSFFGGAYEQYF. Using reference TRBV7-2 and TRBJ2-7 for the parts outside the CDR3, the full variable domain is GAGVSQSPSNKVTEKGKDVELRCDPISGHTALYWYRQSLGQGLEFLIYFQGNSAPDKSGLPSDRFSAERTGGSVSTLTIQRTQQEDSAVYLCASSFFGGAYEQYFGPGTRLTVT.

The V and J genes are TRBV7-8 and TRBJ2-2, with 13 bases that match TRBD2. CDR3 length: 17 residues. CDR1 and CDR2 from the germline V gene are SGHVS and FQNEAQ. Trimming at V came to 5 bases and at J to 4 bases, leaving 7 bases not matched to a gene. The CDR3, as DNA: TGTGCCAGCAGCCTGTGGGGGACTAGCGGGGCCACCGGGGAGCTGTTTTTT. The encoded protein is CASSLWGTSGATGELFF.

The genes are TRBV2 and TRBJ2-7; D is possibly TRBD1 (5 bases). V lost 6 bases to trimming and J lost 6 bases, with 12 bases between them. The CDR3 is made up of 12 amino acids. The germline V gene has CDR1 SNHLY and CDR2 FYNNEI. This chain's CDR3 is CASSSQGGEQYF. The CDR3 DNA is TGTGCCAGCAGCTCGCAGGGTGGCGAGCAGTACTTC.

This clone has only a few counts. This chain uses TRBV6-5 with TRBJ1-2; 8 nucleotides agree with TRBD1. Looked up from germline, CDR1 is MNHEY and CDR2 is SVGAGI. The CDR3 spans 14 residues. The trim removed 5 bases at V and 3 bases at J, leaving 5 bases unmatched. CDR3 residues: CASSRDRPHYGYTF. In DNA form, the CDR3 reads TGTGCCAGCAGTCGGGACAGGCCCCACTATGGCTACACCTTC.

The chain recombines TRBV4-1 with TRBJ2-6; TRBD1 matches 8 bases. J lost 3 bases, V lost 4 bases, and 2 bases had no gene match. Germline V lookup: CDR1 MGHRA, CDR2 YSYEKL. The CDR3 length is 15 residues. CDR3 DNA sequence: TGCGCCAGCAGCCCCGGACAGGGTGGGGCCAACGTCCTGACTTTC. Amino acid sequence: CASSPGQGGANVLTF.

This clone has more than one count but fewer than ten. V gene TRBV20-1 combines with J gene TRBJ1-1, with D possibly being TRBD1 (5 bases). V was pared by 7 bases and J by 3 bases, with 9 bases between. The CDR3 is 11 residues long. Germline V lookup: CDR1 DFQATT, CDR2 SNEGSKA (reference sequence). The CDR3 is CSGQGHTEAFF. CDR3 bases: TGCAGTGGCCAGGGTCACACTGAAGCTTTCTTT.

The chain couples TRBV27 to TRBJ1-1, with 8 bases lining up with TRBD1. The germline V gene encodes CDR1 MNHEY and CDR2 SMNVEV (reference sequence). The CDR3 runs to 14 residues. V was clipped by 0 bases and J by 4 bases; unmatched bases: 1. The CDR3 DNA reads TGTGCCAGCAGTTTATCACAGGGGGGCACTGAAGCTTTCTTT. Its translation is CASSLSQGGTEAFF.

The J gene is TRBJ2-5, the V gene TRBV7-7; D possibly corresponds to TRBD2 (5 bases). The CDR3 is made up of 13 amino acids. Germline V lookup: CDR1 SSHAT, CDR2 FNYEAQ (reference sequence). Between the trimmed V and J ends, which lost 5 bases and 1 base, there was a span of 8 bases. The CDR3 loop is CASSGGLQETQYF. CDR3 sequence (DNA): TGTGCCAGCAGCGGAGGACTCCAAGAGACCCAGTACTTC.

The chain employs TRBV18 and TRBJ1-1, with TRBD1 identical over 10 bases. The CDR3 is 13 residues long. After removal of 6 bases from V and 8 bases from J, the junction contained 6 bases not matched to a gene. Germline loops: CDR1 KGHSH, CDR2 LQKENI. The CDR3 region is CASSVRDRGEAFF. The CDR3 nucleotides read TGTGCCAGCTCTGTCCGGGACAGGGGCGAAGCTTTCTTT.

The CDR3, as DNA: TGTGCCAGCAGCATGGACAGGGGTCCTGAAGCTTTCTTT. It translates to CASSMDRGPEAFF. The chain recombines TRBV6-6 with TRBJ1-1; TRBD1 aligns across 9 bases. This CDR3 contains 13 residues. Germline V lookup: CDR1 MNHNY, CDR2 SVGAGI (reference sequence). V lost 6 bases and J lost 6; bases outside the gene matches: 5.

The chain recombines TRBV6-1 with TRBJ1-4, with 7 bases matching TRBD1. The germline V gene has CDR1 MNHNS and CDR2 SASEGT. CDR3 length: 14 residues. J was trimmed by 7 bases and V by 7 bases; bases with no gene match: 9. CDR3 DNA: TGTGCCAGCAAGAGACAGGGACAACGTGAAAAACTGTTTTTT. Amino acid sequence: CASKRQGQREKLFF.

This clone came up once. This chain joins TRBV6-5 and TRBJ1-5; tentatively, D is TRBD1 (6 bases). The CDR3 runs 15 residues. Germline assignment: CDR1 MNHEY and CDR2 SVGAGI. Trimming cost V 6 bases and J 2 bases, with 14 bases left between them. This CDR3 is CASRTTGRGNQPQHF. CDR3 sequence (DNA): TGTGCCAGCAGAACTACAGGGAGAGGCAATCAGCCCCAGCATTTT.

This clone has only one observation. The chain has TRBV7-9 and TRBJ1-2; D is uncertain. CDR3 length equals 12 residues. The germline V gene encodes CDR1 SEHNR and CDR2 FQNEAQ (reference sequence). Trimming cost V 5 bases and J 5 bases, with 9 bases left between them. This CDR3 reads CASSHDMYGYTF. The CDR3 nucleotides read TGTGCCAGCAGCCACGACATGTATGGCTACACCTTC.

This clone was recorded once. The V call is TRBV5-6, the J call TRBJ2-1, with 7 bases lining up with TRBD2. The CDR3 spans 15 residues. Germline loops: CDR1 SGHDT, CDR2 YYEEEE. Trimming removed 2 bases from V and 0 bases from J; junction bases left unmatched: 2. CDR3 sequence reads: CASSFGGVSYNEQFF. The CDR3 nucleotides read TGTGCCAGCAGCTTTGGGGGGGTCTCCTACAATGAGCAGTTCTTC.

The rearrangement links TRBV27 to TRBJ2-1, with TRBD2 matching over 10 bases. The CDR3 spans 15 residues. The ends lost 2 bases at V and 9 bases at J; junction bases unmatched: 7. Germline CDR1 is MNHEY and CDR2 is SMNVEV (reference sequence). This chain's CDR3 is CASSLITSGASEQFF. CDR3 nucleotide sequence: TGTGCCAGCAGTTTAATTACTAGCGGGGCAAGTGAGCAGTTCTTC.

V usage is TRBV7-9 and J usage is TRBJ1-3; D remains ambiguous. Per the germline V gene, CDR1 is SEHNR and CDR2 is FQNEAQ (reference sequence). V gave up 4 bases and J gave up 2 bases, with 15 bases separating them. This CDR3 comprises 16 residues. The CDR3 DNA is TGTGCCAGCAGCTCCCCCGTCAAGCGGACTGGAAACACCATATATTTT. Amino acid sequence: CASSSPVKRTGNTIYF.

The chain couples TRBV2 to TRBJ2-7, with TRBD2 matching over 8 bases. CDR1 SNHLY and CDR2 FYNNEI come from the germline V gene. Germline trimming cut 7 bases from V and 0 bases from J; bases unmatched to any gene: 14. This CDR3 region has 17 residues. Written as DNA, the CDR3 is TGTGCCAGCATTGGAGGTCGGGCGGGAGGCAGCTCCTACGAGCAGTACTTC. As protein: CASIGGRAGGSSYEQYF.